What follows describes a single T cell receptor beta chain. This record belongs to a study of T cell changes during pregnancy in multiple sclerosis. Data came from immunoSEQ multiplex PCR; TCRdb stores just in-frame clones and leaves some out. The sample records around 83,000 clones, under 95% being singletons. Germline CDR1 reads MNHNS; CDR2 reads SASEGT. CDR3 length: 12 residues. Trimming left V 3 bases short and J 4 bases short, with 4 bases between. The chain has TRBV6-1 and TRBJ1-5, with D uncertain. The TCR sequence derives from a female donor with multiple sclerosis, enrolled in a pregnancy study. The material sequenced was CD4+ T cells from peripheral blood mononuclear cells, taken in the second trimester of pregnancy. The CDR3 loop is CASSDPNQPQHF. In DNA form, the CDR3 reads TGTGCCAGCAGTGATCCTAATCAGCCCCAGCATTTT.